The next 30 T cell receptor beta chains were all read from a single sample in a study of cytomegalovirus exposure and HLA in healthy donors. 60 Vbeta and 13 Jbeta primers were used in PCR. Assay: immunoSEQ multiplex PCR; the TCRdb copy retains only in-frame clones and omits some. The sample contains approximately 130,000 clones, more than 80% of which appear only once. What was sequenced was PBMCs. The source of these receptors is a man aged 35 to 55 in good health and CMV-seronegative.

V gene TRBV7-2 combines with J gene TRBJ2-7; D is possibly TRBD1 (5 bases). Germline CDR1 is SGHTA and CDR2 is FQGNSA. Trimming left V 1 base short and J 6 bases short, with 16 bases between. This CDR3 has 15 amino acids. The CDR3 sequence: CASSLGLPSQGEQYF. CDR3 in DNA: TGTGCCAGCAGCTTAGGTTTACCCAGCCAGGGCGAGCAGTACTTC.

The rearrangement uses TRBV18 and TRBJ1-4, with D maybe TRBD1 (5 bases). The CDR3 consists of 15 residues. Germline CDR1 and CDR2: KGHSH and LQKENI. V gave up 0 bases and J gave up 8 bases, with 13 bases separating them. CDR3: CASSPPGTPEEKLFF. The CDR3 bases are TGTGCCAGCTCACCACCAGGGACTCCGGAGGAAAAACTGTTTTTT.

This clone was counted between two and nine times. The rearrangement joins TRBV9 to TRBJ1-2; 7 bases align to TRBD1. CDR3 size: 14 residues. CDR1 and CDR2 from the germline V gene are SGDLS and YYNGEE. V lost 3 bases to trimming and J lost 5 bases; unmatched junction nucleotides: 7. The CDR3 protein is CASSAGDRHYGYTF. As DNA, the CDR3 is TGTGCCAGCAGCGCAGGGGACAGACATTATGGCTACACCTTC.

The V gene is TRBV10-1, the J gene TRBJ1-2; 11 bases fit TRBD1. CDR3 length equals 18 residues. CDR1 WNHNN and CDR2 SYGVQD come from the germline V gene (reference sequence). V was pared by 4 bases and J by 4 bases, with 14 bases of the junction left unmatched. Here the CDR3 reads CASSGQDRGRIIFYGYTF. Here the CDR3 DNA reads TGCGCCAGCAGTGGCCAGGACAGGGGGCGCATAATCTTCTATGGCTACACCTTC.

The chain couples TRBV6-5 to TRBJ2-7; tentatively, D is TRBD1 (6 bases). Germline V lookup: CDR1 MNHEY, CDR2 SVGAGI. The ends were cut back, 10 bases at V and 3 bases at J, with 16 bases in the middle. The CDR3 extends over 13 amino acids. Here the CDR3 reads CAISDRQDYEQYF. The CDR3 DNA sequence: TGTGCCATTTCAGACAGACAGGACTACGAGCAGTACTTC.

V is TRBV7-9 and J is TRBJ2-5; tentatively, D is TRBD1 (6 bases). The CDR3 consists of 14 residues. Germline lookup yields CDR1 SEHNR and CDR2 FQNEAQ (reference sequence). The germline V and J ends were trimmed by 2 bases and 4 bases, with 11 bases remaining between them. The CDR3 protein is CASSLNAGVETQYF. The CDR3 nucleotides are TGTGCCAGCAGCTTAAACGCAGGGGTAGAGACCCAGTACTTC.

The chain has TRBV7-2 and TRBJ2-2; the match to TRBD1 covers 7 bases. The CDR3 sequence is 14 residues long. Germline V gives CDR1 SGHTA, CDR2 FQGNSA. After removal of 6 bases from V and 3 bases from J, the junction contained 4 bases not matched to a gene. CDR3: CASRSGQHTGELFF. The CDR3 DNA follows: TGTGCCAGCAGATCGGGACAGCACACCGGGGAGCTGTTTTTT.

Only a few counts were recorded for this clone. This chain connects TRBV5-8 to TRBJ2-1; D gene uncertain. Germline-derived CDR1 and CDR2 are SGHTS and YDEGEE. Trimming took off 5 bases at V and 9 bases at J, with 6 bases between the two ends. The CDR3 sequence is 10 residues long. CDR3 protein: CASRSGEQFF. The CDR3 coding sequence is TGTGCCAGCAGATCCGGTGAGCAGTTCTTC.

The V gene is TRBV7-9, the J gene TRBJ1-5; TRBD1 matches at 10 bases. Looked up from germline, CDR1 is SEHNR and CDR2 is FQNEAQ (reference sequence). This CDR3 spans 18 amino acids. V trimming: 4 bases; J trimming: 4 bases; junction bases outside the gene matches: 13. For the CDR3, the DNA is TGTGCCAGCAGCTCCCGATCCCCTAGACAGGGGGCTAATCAGCCCCAGCATTTT. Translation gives CASSSRSPRQGANQPQHF.

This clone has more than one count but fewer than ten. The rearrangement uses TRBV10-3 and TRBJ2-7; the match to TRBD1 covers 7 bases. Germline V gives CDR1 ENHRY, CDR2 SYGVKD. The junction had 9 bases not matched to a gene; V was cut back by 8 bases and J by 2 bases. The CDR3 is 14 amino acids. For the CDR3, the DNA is TGTGCCATCCGGGACAGTCAAGAAACCTACGAGCAGTACTTC. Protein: CAIRDSQETYEQYF.

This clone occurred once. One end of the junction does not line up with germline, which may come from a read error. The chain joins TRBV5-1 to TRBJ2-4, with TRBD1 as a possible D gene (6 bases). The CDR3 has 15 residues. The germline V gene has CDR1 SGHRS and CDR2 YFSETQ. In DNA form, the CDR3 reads TGCGCCAGCAGCTACGGACAGCTAGCCAAAAACAGTCAGTACTTC. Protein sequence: CASSYGQLAKNSQYF.

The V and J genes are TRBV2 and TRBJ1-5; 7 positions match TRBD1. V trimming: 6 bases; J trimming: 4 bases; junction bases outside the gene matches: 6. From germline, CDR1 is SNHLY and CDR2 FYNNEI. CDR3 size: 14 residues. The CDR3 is CASSADRVNQPQHF. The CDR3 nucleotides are TGTGCCAGCAGCGCCGACAGGGTTAATCAGCCCCAGCATTTT.

The CDR3 sequence: CASSERTGPYEQYF. For the CDR3, the DNA is TGTGCCAGCAGTGAACGGACAGGCCCCTACGAGCAGTACTTC. The chain has TRBV6-1 and TRBJ2-7; 7 bases are shared with TRBD1. The length of the CDR3 is 14 residues. With 2 bases clipped from V and 2 bases from J, the junction kept 3 bases outside the gene matches. Germline-derived CDR1 and CDR2 are MNHNS and SASEGT.

The CDR3 sequence: CASSLGTVKNTEAFF. CDR3 DNA sequence: TGTGCCAGCAGTTTGGGGACAGTAAAGAACACTGAAGCTTTCTTT. The chain is built from TRBV27 and TRBJ1-1; 7 bases align to TRBD1. The CDR3 spans 15 residues. V trimming: 3 bases; J trimming: 1 base; junction bases outside the gene matches: 5. Germline V lookup: CDR1 MNHEY, CDR2 SMNVEV (reference sequence).

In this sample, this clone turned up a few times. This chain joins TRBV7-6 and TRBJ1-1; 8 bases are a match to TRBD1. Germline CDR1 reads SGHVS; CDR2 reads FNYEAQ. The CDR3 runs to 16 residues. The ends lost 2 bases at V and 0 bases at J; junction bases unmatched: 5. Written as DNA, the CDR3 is TGTGCCAGCAGCTTATTGGCAGGGGGCATGAACACTGAAGCTTTCTTT. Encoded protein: CASSLLAGGMNTEAFF.

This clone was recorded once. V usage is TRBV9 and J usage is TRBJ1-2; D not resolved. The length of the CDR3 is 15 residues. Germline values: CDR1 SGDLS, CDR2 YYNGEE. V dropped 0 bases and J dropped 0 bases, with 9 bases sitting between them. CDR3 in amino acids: CASSVANSPNYGYTF. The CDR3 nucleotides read TGTGCCAGCAGCGTAGCTAACAGCCCTAACTATGGCTACACCTTC.

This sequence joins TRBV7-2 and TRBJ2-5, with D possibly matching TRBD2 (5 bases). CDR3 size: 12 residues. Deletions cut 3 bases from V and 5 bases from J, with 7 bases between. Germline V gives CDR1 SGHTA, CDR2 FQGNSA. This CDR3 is CASSFGGETQYF. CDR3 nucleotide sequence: TGTGCCAGCAGCTTCGGCGGGGAGACCCAGTACTTC.

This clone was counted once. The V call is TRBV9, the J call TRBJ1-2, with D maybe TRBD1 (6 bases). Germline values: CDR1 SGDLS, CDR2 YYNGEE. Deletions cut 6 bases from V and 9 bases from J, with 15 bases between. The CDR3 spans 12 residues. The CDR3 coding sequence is TGTGCCAGCACGATCCGGGACACCTGCTACACCTTC. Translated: CASTIRDTCYTF.

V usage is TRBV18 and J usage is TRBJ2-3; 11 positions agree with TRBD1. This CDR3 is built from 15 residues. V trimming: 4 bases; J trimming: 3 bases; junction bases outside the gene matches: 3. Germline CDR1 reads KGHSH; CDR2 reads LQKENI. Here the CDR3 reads CASSLGTGGTDTQYF. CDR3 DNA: TGTGCCAGCTCACTCGGGACAGGGGGGACAGATACGCAGTATTTT.

The CDR3 protein is CASSPRGMVNTEAFF. For the CDR3, the DNA is TGTGCCAGCAGCCCCAGAGGGATGGTGAACACTGAAGCTTTCTTT. The gene calls are TRBV9 and TRBJ1-1; no firm D call. The CDR3 consists of 15 residues. V was cut by 4 bases and J by 0 bases, with 13 bases left in between. Germline CDR1 and CDR2: SGDLS and YYNGEE. The full variable domain, its missing parts supplied by reference TRBV9 and TRBJ1-1, is DSGVTQTPKHLITATGQRVTLRCSPRSGDLSVYWYQQSLDQGLQFLIQYYNGEERAKGNILERFSAQQFPDLHSELNLSSLELGDSALYFCASSPRGMVNTEAFFGQGTRLTVV.

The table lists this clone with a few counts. This chain's CDR3 is CASSLVRTSGNNEQFF. In nucleotides, the CDR3 is TGTGCCAGCAGCTTAGTCCGGACTAGCGGGAACAATGAGCAGTTCTTC. V and J are TRBV7-6 and TRBJ2-1; 12 bases are shared with TRBD2. Trimming cost V 1 base and J 5 bases; bases outside gene matches: 3. Per germline, CDR1 SGHVS and CDR2 FNYEAQ. The CDR3 has 16 amino acids.

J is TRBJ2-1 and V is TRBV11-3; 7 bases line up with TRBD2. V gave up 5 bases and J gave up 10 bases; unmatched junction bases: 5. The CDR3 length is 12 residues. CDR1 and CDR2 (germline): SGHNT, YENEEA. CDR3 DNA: TGTGCCAGCAGCCCCGGGAGGTCGGAGCAGTTCTTC. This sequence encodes CASSPGRSEQFF.

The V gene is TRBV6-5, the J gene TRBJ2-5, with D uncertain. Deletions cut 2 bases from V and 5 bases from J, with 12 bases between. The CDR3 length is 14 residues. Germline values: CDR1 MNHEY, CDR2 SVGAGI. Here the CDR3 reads CASSYVADGETQYF. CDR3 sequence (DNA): TGTGCCAGCAGTTACGTTGCAGACGGGGAGACCCAGTACTTC.

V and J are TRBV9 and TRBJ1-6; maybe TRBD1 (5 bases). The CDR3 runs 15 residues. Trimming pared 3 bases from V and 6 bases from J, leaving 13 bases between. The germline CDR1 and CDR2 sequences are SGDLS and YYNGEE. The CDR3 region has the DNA TGTGCCAGCAGCGATCTCTCGCAGGGTAATTCACCCCTCCACTTT. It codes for CASSDLSQGNSPLHF.

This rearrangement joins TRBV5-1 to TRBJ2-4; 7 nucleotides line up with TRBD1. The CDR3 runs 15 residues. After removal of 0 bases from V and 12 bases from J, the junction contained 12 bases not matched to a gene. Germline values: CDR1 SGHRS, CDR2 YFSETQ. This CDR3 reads CASSLDGDSFDSQYF. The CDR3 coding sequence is TGCGCCAGCAGCTTGGATGGGGACAGTTTCGACAGTCAGTACTTC. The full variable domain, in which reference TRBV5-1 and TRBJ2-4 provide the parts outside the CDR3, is KAGVTQTPRYLIKTRGQQVTLSCSPISGHRSVSWYQQTPGQGLQFLFEYFSETQRNKGNFPGRFSGRQFSNSRSEMNVSTLELGDSALYLCASSLDGDSFDSQYFGAGTRLSVL.

The CDR3 is CASSPVGAGGTQYF. The CDR3 bases are TGTGCCAGCAGCCCTGTGGGCGCGGGGGGGACGCAGTATTTT. This chain links TRBV2 with TRBJ2-3; 9 bases map to TRBD2. The CDR3 has 14 residues. Germline CDR1 SNHLY, CDR2 FYNNEI. Losses at the gene ends were 6 bases for V and 9 bases for J; bases not matched to a gene: 10.

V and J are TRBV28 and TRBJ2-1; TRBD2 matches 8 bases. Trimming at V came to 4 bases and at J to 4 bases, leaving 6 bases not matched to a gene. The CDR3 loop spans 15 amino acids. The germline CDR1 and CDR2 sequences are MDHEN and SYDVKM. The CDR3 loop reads CASSSETSAYNEQFF. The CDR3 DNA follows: TGTGCCAGCAGTTCCGAGACTAGCGCATACAATGAGCAGTTCTTC.

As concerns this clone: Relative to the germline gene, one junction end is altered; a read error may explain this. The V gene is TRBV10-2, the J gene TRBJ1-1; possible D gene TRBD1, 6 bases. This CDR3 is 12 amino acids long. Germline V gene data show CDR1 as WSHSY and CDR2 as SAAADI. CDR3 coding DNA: TGCGCCAGCAGCGGACAGCTCACTGAAGCTTTCTTC. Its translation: CASSGQLTEAFF.

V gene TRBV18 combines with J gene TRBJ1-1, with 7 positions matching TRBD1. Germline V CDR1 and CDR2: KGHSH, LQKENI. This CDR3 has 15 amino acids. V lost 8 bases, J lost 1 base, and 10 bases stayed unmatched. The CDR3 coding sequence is TGTGCCAGCACCGTAACCGGGACAGAGAACACTGAAGCTTTCTTT. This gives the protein CASTVTGTENTEAFF.

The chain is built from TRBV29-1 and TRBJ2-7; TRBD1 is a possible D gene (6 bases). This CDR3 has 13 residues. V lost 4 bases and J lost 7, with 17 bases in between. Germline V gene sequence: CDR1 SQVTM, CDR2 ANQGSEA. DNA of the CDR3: TGCAGCGTTGCACCGCGGACAGCCCGGGAGCAGTACTTC. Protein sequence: CSVAPRTAREQYF.